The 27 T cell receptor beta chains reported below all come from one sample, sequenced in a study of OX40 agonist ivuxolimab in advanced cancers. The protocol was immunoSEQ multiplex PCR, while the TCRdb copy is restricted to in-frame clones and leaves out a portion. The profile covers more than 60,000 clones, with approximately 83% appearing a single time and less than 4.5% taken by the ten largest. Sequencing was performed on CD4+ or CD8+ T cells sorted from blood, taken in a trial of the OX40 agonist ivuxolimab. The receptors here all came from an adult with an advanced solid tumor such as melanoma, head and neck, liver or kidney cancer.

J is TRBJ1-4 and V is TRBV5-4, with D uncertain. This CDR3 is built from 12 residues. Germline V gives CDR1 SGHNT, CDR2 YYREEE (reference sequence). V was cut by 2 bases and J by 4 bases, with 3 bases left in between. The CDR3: CASSLHNEKLFF. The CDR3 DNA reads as TGTGCCAGCAGCTTACATAATGAAAAACTGTTTTTT.

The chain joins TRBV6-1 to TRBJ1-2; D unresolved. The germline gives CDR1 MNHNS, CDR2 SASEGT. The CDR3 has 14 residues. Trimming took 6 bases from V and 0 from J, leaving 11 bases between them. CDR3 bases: TGTGCCAGCAGGCTAACACAGTCTAACTATGGCTACACCTTC. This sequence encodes CASRLTQSNYGYTF.

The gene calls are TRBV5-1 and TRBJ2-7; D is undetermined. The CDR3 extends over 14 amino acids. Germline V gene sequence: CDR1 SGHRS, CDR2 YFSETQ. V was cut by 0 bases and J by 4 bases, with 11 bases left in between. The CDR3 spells CASSLEQPTYEQYF. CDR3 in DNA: TGCGCCAGCAGCTTGGAACAGCCTACTTACGAGCAGTACTTC.

CDR3 in amino acids: CASVKVSGGPNTEAFF. As DNA, the CDR3 is TGTGCCAGTGTAAAGGTTAGCGGGGGGCCGAACACTGAAGCTTTCTTT. The rearrangement joins TRBV19 to TRBJ1-1, with D perhaps matching TRBD1 (6 bases). The germline V and J ends were trimmed by 8 bases and 1 base, with 20 bases remaining between them. The germline CDR1 and CDR2 sequences are LNHDA and SQIVND (reference sequence). This CDR3 has 16 residues. The whole variable domain, remainder taken from reference TRBV19 and TRBJ1-1, is DGGITQSPKYLFRKEGQNVTLSCEQNLNHDAMYWYRQDPGQGLRLIYYSQIVNDFQKGDIAEGYSVSREKKESFPLTVTSAQKNPTAFYLCASVKVSGGPNTEAFFGQGTRLTVV.

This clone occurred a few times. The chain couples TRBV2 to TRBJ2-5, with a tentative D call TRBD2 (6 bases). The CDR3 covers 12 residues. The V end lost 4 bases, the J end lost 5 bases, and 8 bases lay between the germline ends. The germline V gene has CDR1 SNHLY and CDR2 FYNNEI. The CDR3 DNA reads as TGTGCCAGCAGTGTAGGGAGGGAGACCCAGTACTTC. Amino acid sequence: CASSVGRETQYF. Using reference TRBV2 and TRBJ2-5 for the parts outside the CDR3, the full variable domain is EPEVTQTPSHQVTQMGQEVILRCVPISNHLYFYWYRQILGQKVEFLVSFYNNEISEKSEIFDDQFSVERPDGSNFTLKIRSTKLEDSAMYFCASSVGRETQYFGPGTRLLVL.

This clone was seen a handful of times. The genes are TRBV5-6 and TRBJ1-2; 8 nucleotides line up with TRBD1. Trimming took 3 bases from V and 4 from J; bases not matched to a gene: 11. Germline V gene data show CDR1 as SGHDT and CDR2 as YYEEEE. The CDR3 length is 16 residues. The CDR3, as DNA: TGTGCCAGCAGCTCCCGGGGGACAGGATACGTCTATGGCTACACCTTC. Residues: CASSSRGTGYVYGYTF.

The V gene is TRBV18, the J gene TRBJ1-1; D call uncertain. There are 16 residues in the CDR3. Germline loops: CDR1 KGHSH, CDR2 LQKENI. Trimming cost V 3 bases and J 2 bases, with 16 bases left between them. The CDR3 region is CASSPTIFDRNTEAFF. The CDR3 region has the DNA TGTGCCAGCTCACCCACGATATTTGACCGAAACACTGAAGCTTTCTTT.

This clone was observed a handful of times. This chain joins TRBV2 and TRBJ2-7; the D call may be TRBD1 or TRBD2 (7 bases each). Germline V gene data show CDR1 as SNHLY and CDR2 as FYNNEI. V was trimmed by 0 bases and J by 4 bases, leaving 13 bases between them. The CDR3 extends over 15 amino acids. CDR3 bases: TGTGCCAGCAGTGAAGCGACAGGGCGGGGGTACGAGCAGTACTTC. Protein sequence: CASSEATGRGYEQYF.

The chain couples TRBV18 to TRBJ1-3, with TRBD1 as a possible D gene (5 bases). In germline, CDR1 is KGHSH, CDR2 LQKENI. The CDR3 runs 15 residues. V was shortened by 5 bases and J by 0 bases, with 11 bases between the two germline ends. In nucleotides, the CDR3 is TGTGCCAGCTCATCTGACAGCCTCTCTGGAAACACCATATATTTT. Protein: CASSSDSLSGNTIYF.

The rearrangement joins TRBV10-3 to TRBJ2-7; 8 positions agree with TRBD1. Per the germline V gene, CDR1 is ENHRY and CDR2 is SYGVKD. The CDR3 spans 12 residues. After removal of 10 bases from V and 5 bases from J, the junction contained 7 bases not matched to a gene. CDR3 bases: TGTGCCACTAAGACAGGGGCTCACGAGCAGTACTTC. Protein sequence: CATKTGAHEQYF.

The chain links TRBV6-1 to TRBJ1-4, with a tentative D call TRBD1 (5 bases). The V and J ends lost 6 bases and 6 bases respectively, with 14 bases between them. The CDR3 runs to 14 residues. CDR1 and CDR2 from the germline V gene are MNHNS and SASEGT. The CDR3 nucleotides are TGTGCCAGCAGGGCGGGACCGGTGGATGAAAAACTGTTTTTT. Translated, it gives CASRAGPVDEKLFF.

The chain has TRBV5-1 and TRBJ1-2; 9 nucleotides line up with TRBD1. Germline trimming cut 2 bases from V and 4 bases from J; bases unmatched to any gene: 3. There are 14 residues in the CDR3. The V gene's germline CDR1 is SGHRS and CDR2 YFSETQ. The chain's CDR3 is CASSLLTGGYGYTF. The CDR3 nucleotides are TGCGCCAGCAGCTTACTGACAGGGGGCTATGGCTACACCTTC.

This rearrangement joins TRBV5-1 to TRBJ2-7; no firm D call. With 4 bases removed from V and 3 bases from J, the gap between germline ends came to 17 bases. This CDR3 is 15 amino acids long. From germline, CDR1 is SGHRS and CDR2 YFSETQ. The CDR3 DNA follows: TGCGCCAGCAGCGTGGGAAGAGTTGGGGACTACGAGCAGTACTTC. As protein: CASSVGRVGDYEQYF.

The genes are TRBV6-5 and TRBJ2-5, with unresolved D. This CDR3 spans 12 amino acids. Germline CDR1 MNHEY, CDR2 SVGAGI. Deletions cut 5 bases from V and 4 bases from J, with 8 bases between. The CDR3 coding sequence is TGTGCCAGCAGTCCCTCCGGAGAGACCCAGTACTTC. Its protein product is CASSPSGETQYF.

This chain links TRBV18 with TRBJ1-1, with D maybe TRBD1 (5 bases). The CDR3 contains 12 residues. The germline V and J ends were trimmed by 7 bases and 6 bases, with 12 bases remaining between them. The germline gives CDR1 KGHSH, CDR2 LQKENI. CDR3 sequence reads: CASWDLNAEAFF. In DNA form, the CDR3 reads TGTGCCAGCTGGGACCTCAACGCTGAAGCTTTCTTT.

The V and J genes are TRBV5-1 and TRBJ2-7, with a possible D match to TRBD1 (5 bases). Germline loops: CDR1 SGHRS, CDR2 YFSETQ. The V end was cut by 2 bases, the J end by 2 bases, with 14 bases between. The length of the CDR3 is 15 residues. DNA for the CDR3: TGCGCCAGCAGCTTCGGAGACAGACCTCCCTACGAGCAGTACTTC. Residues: CASSFGDRPPYEQYF.

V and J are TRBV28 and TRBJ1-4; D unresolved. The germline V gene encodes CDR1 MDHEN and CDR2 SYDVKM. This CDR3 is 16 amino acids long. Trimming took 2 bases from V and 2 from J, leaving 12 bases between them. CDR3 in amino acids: CASSLSGSPTNEKLFF. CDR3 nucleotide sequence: TGTGCCAGCAGTTTAAGCGGGAGTCCTACTAATGAAAAACTGTTTTTT.

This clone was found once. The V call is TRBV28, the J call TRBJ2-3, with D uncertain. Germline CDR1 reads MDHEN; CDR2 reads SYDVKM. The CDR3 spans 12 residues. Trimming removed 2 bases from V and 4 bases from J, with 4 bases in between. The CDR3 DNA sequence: TGTGCCAGCAGTTTAGGGGCAGATACGCAGTATTTT. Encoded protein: CASSLGADTQYF.

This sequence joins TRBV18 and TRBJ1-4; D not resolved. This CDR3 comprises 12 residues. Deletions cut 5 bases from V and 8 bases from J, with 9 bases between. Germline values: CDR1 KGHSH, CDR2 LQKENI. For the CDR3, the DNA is TGTGCCAGCTCAGGGTCGGCGGAAAAACTGTTTTTT. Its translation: CASSGSAEKLFF.

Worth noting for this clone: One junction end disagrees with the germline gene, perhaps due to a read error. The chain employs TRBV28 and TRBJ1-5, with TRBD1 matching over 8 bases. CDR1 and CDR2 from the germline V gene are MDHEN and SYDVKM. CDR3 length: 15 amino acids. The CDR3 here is CATSPPTGDYQPQHF. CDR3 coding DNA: TGTGCCACCAGTCCCCCGACAGGGGATTATCAGCCCCAGCATTTT.

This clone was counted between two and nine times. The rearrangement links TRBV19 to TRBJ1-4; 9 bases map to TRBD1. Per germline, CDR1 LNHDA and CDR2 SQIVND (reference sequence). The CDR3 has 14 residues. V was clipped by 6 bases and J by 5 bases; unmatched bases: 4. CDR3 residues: CASRKDRGNEKLFF. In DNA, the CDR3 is TGTGCCAGTAGAAAGGACAGGGGCAATGAAAAACTGTTTTTT. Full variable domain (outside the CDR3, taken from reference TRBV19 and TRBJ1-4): DGGITQSPKYLFRKEGQNVTLSCEQNLNHDAMYWYRQDPGQGLRLIYYSQIVNDFQKGDIAEGYSVSREKKESFPLTVTSAQKNPTAFYLCASRKDRGNEKLFFGSGTQLSVL.

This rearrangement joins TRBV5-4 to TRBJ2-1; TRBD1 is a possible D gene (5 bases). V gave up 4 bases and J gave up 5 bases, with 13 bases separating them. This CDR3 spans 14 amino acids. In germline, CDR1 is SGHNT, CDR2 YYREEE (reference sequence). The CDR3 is CASSLEQANNEQFF. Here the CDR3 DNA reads TGTGCCAGCAGCCTGGAACAGGCAAACAATGAGCAGTTCTTC.

Here the CDR3 DNA reads TGTGCCAGCAGTCAAGGGGGGGGCCCAACTAATGAAAAACTGTTTTTT. It encodes CASSQGGGPTNEKLFF. This chain connects TRBV6-1 to TRBJ1-4; maybe TRBD1 (6 bases). V dropped 5 bases and J dropped 0 bases, with 13 bases sitting between them. Germline CDR1 and CDR2: MNHNS and SASEGT. CDR3 size: 16 residues.

The CDR3 protein is CASSFTNYGYTF. In nucleotides, the CDR3 is TGTGCCAGTAGTTTCACGAACTATGGCTACACCTTC. This sequence joins TRBV19 and TRBJ1-2; D remains unclear. V gave up 5 bases and J gave up 2 bases, with 6 bases separating them. This CDR3 region has 12 residues. Germline CDR1 is LNHDA and CDR2 is SQIVND (reference sequence).

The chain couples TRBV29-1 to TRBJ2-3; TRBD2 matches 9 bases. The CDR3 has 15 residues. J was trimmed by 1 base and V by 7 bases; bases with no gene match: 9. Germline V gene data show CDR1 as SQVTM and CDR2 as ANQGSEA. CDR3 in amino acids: CSGRAGGVGTDTQYF. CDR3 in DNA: TGCAGCGGTAGAGCGGGGGGAGTAGGCACAGATACGCAGTATTTT.

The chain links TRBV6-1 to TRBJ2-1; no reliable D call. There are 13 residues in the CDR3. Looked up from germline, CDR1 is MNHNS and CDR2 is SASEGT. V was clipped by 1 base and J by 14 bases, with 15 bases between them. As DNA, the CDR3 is TGTGCCAGCAGTGAAGTCCCGGGCCCCTGGAAGTTCTTC. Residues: CASSEVPGPWKFF.

CDR3 region: CASSREAGGLGYF. CDR3 DNA: TGTGCCAGCAGTCGGGAAGCGGGGGGGCTGGGGTACTTC. The chain uses TRBV2 and TRBJ2-4; 10 nucleotides agree with TRBD2. V shed 5 bases, J shed 15 bases, and the junction held 10 bases outside the gene matches. The CDR3 is 13 residues long. Germline V gene sequence: CDR1 SNHLY, CDR2 FYNNEI.